The 32 T cell receptor beta chains below come from one sample, sequenced in a study of blood T cell repertoires in COVID-19. The table came from immunoSEQ multiplex PCR; TCRdb's copy has only in-frame clones and leaves some out. Of around 20,000 clones listed, around nine tenths are singletons. The sample comprised peripheral blood. The source of these receptors is a human donor in a cohort sampled during active COVID-19.

This chain's CDR3 is CASSEQGTGNTGELFF. In DNA, the CDR3 is TGTGCCAGCAGCGAACAGGGGACAGGGAACACCGGGGAGCTGTTTTTT. The chain uses TRBV28 and TRBJ2-2, with 8 bases that match TRBD1. The J segment lost 1 base and the V segment lost 6 bases, leaving 7 bases of the junction unmatched. The CDR3 has 16 amino acids. CDR1 and CDR2 from the germline V gene are MDHEN and SYDVKM. The whole variable domain, remainder taken from reference TRBV28 and TRBJ2-2, is DVKVTQSSRYLVKRTGEKVFLECVQDMDHENMFWYRQDPGLGLRLIYFSYDVKMKEKGDIPEGYSVSREKKERFSLILESASTNQTSMYLCASSEQGTGNTGELFFGEGSRLTVL.

J is TRBJ2-1 and V is TRBV3-1 (or the pseudogene TRBV3-2); 7 bases fit TRBD1. J gave up 7 bases and V 6 bases, and 15 bases lay outside the gene matches. In germline, CDR1 is LGHDT, CDR2 YNNKEL (reference sequence). This CDR3 contains 16 residues. The CDR3 loop is CASRHQTGPVQNEQFF. As DNA, the CDR3 is TGTGCCAGCAGACACCAGACAGGGCCGGTCCAGAATGAGCAGTTCTTC.

Here the CDR3 reads CASSQDRFYEQYF. DNA for the CDR3: TGTGCCAGCAGCCAAGACAGGTTCTACGAGCAGTACTTC. The chain employs TRBV14 and TRBJ2-7, with no clear D. The V end was cut by 0 bases, the J end by 3 bases, with 6 bases between. This CDR3 region has 13 residues. Germline V gene data show CDR1 as SGHDN and CDR2 as FVKESK.

The rearrangement links TRBV6-2 or TRBV6-3 to TRBJ2-1; tentative D call: TRBD1 (5 bases). The CDR3 spans 16 residues. V gave up 6 bases and J gave up 0 bases, with 15 bases separating them. Germline V gene sequence: CDR1 MNHEY, CDR2 SVGEGT. The DNA of the CDR3 is TGTGCCAGCAGCCGCAGGGCTCCCAGCTCCTACAATGAGCAGTTCTTC. Translated, it gives CASSRRAPSSYNEQFF.

The chain links TRBV20-1 to TRBJ1-5; D is perhaps TRBD1 (6 bases). CDR1 and CDR2 from the germline V gene are DFQATT and SNEGSKA (reference sequence). V lost 3 bases and J lost 11, with 23 bases in between. CDR3 size: 15 residues. CDR3: CSASEGPGDAGAQHF. In DNA form, the CDR3 reads TGCAGTGCTAGTGAAGGCCCTGGGGATGCAGGGGCCCAGCATTTT.

A note on this clone: The junction and the germline gene differ at one end; a read error may be behind it. V and J are TRBV9 and TRBJ2-1; 11 bases map to TRBD2. This CDR3 contains 12 residues. The germline CDR1 and CDR2 sequences are SGDLS and YYNGEE. The CDR3: CASSGGDNEQFF. CDR3 bases: TGTGCCAGTAGCGGGGGGGACAATGAGCAGTTCTTC.

This chain joins TRBV30 and TRBJ1-2; 9 nucleotides match TRBD1. V lost 4 bases and J lost 6; bases outside the gene matches: 9. The germline V gene has CDR1 GTSNPN and CDR2 SVGIG (reference sequence). The CDR3 totals 14 residues. The CDR3 DNA reads as TGTGCCTGGACCGGGACAGGGACCGGAAATGGCTACACCTTC. Translated: CAWTGTGTGNGYTF.

V is TRBV9 and J is TRBJ2-1; TRBD2 is a possible D gene (5 bases). The CDR3 extends over 13 amino acids. Trimming removed 3 bases at V and 4 bases at J, with 8 bases between. Germline V gene lookup returns CDR1 SGDLS and CDR2 YYNGEE. The CDR3 DNA sequence: TGTGCCAGCAGCGACGACTATTACAATGAGCAGTTCTTC. It is translated as CASSDDYYNEQFF.

The chain employs TRBV5-1 and TRBJ2-3; possibly TRBD2 for D (6 bases). Trimming pared 1 base from V and 4 bases from J, leaving 10 bases between. CDR3 size: 14 residues. Germline assignment: CDR1 SGHRS and CDR2 YFSETQ. The CDR3 sequence is CASSLMEGSDTQYF. The CDR3, as DNA: TGCGCCAGCAGCTTGATGGAGGGGTCAGATACGCAGTATTTT.

This clone was picked up one time. The CDR3 sequence is CASSSRVTNIQYF. CDR3 nucleotides: TGTGCCAGCAGTTCCAGGGTTACGAACATTCAGTACTTC. The chain employs TRBV12-3 or TRBV12-4 and TRBJ2-4, with TRBD1 as a possible D gene (5 bases). V lost 4 bases to trimming and J lost 7 bases, with 11 bases between them. The length of the CDR3 is 13 residues.

This rearrangement joins TRBV28 to TRBJ2-1; D perhaps matches TRBD2 (6 bases). This CDR3 contains 13 residues. The germline V and J ends were trimmed by 7 bases and 7 bases, with 14 bases remaining between them. Germline V gene data show CDR1 as MDHEN and CDR2 as SYDVKM. The CDR3 spells CASKGLARNEQFF. DNA of the CDR3: TGTGCCAGCAAGGGCCTAGCGAGGAATGAGCAGTTCTTC.

The chain has TRBV10-1 and TRBJ2-1, with D possibly being TRBD2 (6 bases). With 2 bases removed from V and 6 bases from J, the gap between germline ends came to 20 bases. The CDR3 sequence is 17 residues long. Germline CDR1 reads WNHNN; CDR2 reads SYGVQD (reference sequence). The CDR3 loop is CASSEPLPGEATNEQFF. The DNA for the CDR3 is TGCGCCAGCAGTGAGCCCCTCCCGGGGGAGGCTACCAATGAGCAGTTCTTC.

The V call is TRBV18, the J call TRBJ2-1; 8 nucleotides agree with TRBD2. CDR3 length: 16 residues. V trimming: 0 bases; J trimming: 5 bases; junction bases outside the gene matches: 6. Germline CDR1 KGHSH, CDR2 LQKENI. CDR3 protein: CASSPPGGGLNNEQFF. CDR3 coding DNA: TGTGCCAGCTCACCACCGGGCGGGGGGCTGAACAATGAGCAGTTCTTC.

V gene TRBV9 combines with J gene TRBJ1-3; D unclear. The V end lost 0 bases, the J end lost 4 bases, and 11 bases lay between the germline ends. The CDR3 contains 15 residues. Germline V gene data show CDR1 as SGDLS and CDR2 as YYNGEE. The CDR3 DNA follows: TGTGCCAGCAGCGTAGGCCGTGGGCCCGGAAACACCATATATTTT. It yields the protein CASSVGRGPGNTIYF.

The chain combines TRBV5-6 with TRBJ1-6; no firm D call. Germline CDR1 is SGHDT and CDR2 is YYEEEE. The CDR3 runs 18 residues. V was cut by 0 bases and J by 7 bases, with 20 bases left in between. DNA for the CDR3: TGTGCCAGCAGCTTGGACCCAGGCGGGTCGGGCCTGAATTCACCCCTCCACTTT. It is translated as CASSLDPGGSGLNSPLHF.

The chain has TRBV7-2 and TRBJ2-5; TRBD2 matches at 16 bases. J gave up 5 bases and V 5 bases, and 11 bases lay outside the gene matches. There are 18 residues in the CDR3. In germline, CDR1 is SGHTA, CDR2 FQGNSA. CDR3 loop: CASSLGTSGRALVETQYF. CDR3 DNA sequence: TGTGCCAGCAGCCTCGGGACTAGCGGGAGGGCATTGGTTGAGACCCAGTACTTC.

The genes are TRBV9 and TRBJ2-7, with TRBD2 matching over 7 bases. The trim removed 3 bases at V and 2 bases at J, leaving 8 bases unmatched. CDR1 and CDR2 from the germline V gene are SGDLS and YYNGEE. The CDR3 loop spans 15 amino acids. CDR3 nucleotides: TGTGCCAGCAGCGCTGGGGGGGACGCGACCTACGAGCAGTACTTC. Translating gives CASSAGGDATYEQYF.

V is TRBV27 and J is TRBJ2-1, with D unclear. The CDR3 totals 13 residues. V was trimmed by 2 bases and J by 6 bases, leaving 8 bases between them. Germline CDR1 reads MNHEY; CDR2 reads SMNVEV (reference sequence). The CDR3 region has the DNA TGTGCCAGCAGTTTAGGGCTCGCCAATGAGCAGTTCTTC. This translates into CASSLGLANEQFF.

This chain uses TRBV5-1 with TRBJ1-1; 8 bases align to TRBD1. The germline CDR1 and CDR2 sequences are SGHRS and YFSETQ. There are 14 residues in the CDR3. After removal of 0 bases from V and 4 bases from J, the junction contained 2 bases not matched to a gene. CDR3 residues: CASSLGGQATEAFF. The DNA for the CDR3 is TGCGCCAGCAGCTTGGGGGGACAGGCCACTGAAGCTTTCTTT. The entire variable domain, with the rest obtained from reference TRBV5-1 and TRBJ1-1, is as follows: KAGVTQTPRYLIKTRGQQVTLSCSPISGHRSVSWYQQTPGQGLQFLFEYFSETQRNKGNFPGRFSGRQFSNSRSEMNVSTLELGDSALYLCASSLGGQATEAFFGQGTRLTVV.

V and J are TRBV28 and TRBJ2-7, with TRBD2 matching over 8 bases. Germline V lookup: CDR1 MDHEN, CDR2 SYDVKM. The trim removed 7 bases at V and 6 bases at J, leaving 14 bases unmatched. The CDR3 is 15 amino acids. The CDR3 DNA sequence: TGTGCCAGCATATCTGGAGCGGGAGCCGCTGGCGAGCAGTACTTC. This sequence encodes CASISGAGAAGEQYF. Drawing the rest from reference TRBV28 and TRBJ2-7, the complete variable domain is DVKVTQSSRYLVKRTGEKVFLECVQDMDHENMFWYRQDPGLGLRLIYFSYDVKMKEKGDIPEGYSVSREKKERFSLILESASTNQTSMYLCASISGAGAAGEQYFGPGTRLTVT.

This chain connects TRBV2 to TRBJ1-1; no firm D call. The CDR3 spans 13 residues. The V end was cut by 3 bases, the J end by 4 bases, with 9 bases between. Per germline, CDR1 SNHLY and CDR2 FYNNEI. The DNA for the CDR3 is TGTGCCAGCAGTGAGAGACACACCACTGAAGCTTTCTTT. Protein: CASSERHTTEAFF.

The J gene is TRBJ2-1, the V gene TRBV28, with 8 bases matching TRBD1. Per germline, CDR1 MDHEN and CDR2 SYDVKM. V lost 4 bases, J lost 0 bases, and 17 bases stayed unmatched. CDR3 size: 20 residues. The CDR3, as DNA: TGTGCCAGCAGTTGCCCCCGGACAGGGTTTAGCCTACACTCCTACAATGAGCAGTTCTTC. This encodes CASSCPRTGFSLHSYNEQFF. The full variable domain, with the rest looked up from reference TRBV28 and TRBJ2-1, is DVKVTQSSRYLVKRTGEKVFLECVQDMDHENMFWYRQDPGLGLRLIYFSYDVKMKEKGDIPEGYSVSREKKERFSLILESASTNQTSMYLCASSCPRTGFSLHSYNEQFFGPGTRLTVL.

V usage is TRBV19 and J usage is TRBJ1-4; 7 bases map to TRBD1. Germline assignment: CDR1 LNHDA and CDR2 SQIVND (reference sequence). Trimming removed 7 bases from V and 0 bases from J; junction bases left unmatched: 8. The CDR3 extends over 16 amino acids. CDR3 sequence (DNA): TGTGCCAGTAAAAACCGGGACAGCTCAACTAATGAAAAACTGTTTTTT. It specifies CASKNRDSSTNEKLFF.

This chain links TRBV29-1 with TRBJ2-5; a possible D gene is TRBD2 (6 bases). The germline V gene has CDR1 SQVTM and CDR2 ANQGSEA. The V gene lost 7 bases and the J gene lost 4 bases, with 16 bases spanning the gap. The CDR3 covers 13 residues. As DNA, the CDR3 is TGCAGCGGGTTCGGGGGTCTGGGAGAGACCCAGTACTTC. Translating it yields CSGFGGLGETQYF. The full variable domain, rest sourced from reference TRBV29-1 and TRBJ2-5, is SAVISQKPSRDICQRGTSLTIQCQVDSQVTMMFWYRQQPGQSLTLIATANQGSEATYESGFVIDKFPISRPNLTFSTLTVSNMSPEDSSIYLCSGFGGLGETQYFGPGTRLLVL.

The chain uses TRBV7-9 and TRBJ2-3; 10 bases agree with TRBD1. Per the germline V gene, CDR1 is SEHNR and CDR2 is FQNEAQ (reference sequence). V gave up 5 bases and J gave up 5 bases; unmatched junction bases: 10. This CDR3 contains 16 residues. CDR3 amino acids: CASSPPGQGIGDTQYF. The CDR3 DNA reads as TGTGCCAGCAGCCCGCCGGGACAGGGGATAGGAGATACGCAGTATTTT.

This clone was observed once. The chain carries TRBV7-9 and TRBJ2-7, with D perhaps TRBD2 (7 bases). This CDR3 has 14 residues. Per the germline V gene, CDR1 is SEHNR and CDR2 is FQNEAQ (reference sequence). The V end was cut by 5 bases, the J end by 5 bases, with 16 bases between. Here the CDR3 DNA reads TGTGCCAGCAGCGTGTCGGGGGGCCACGACGAGCAGTACTTC. This translates into CASSVSGGHDEQYF.

This chain uses TRBV4-2 with TRBJ2-3, with D possibly being TRBD2 (6 bases). The ends were cut back, 1 base at V and 1 base at J, with 27 bases in the middle. CDR1 and CDR2 from the germline V gene are LGHNA and YNFKEQ. CDR3 length equals 21 residues. CDR3 sequence: CASSQAIPVAANTGGTDTQYF. In nucleotides, the CDR3 is TGTGCCAGCAGCCAAGCCATTCCTGTAGCGGCCAATACGGGGGGCACAGATACGCAGTATTTT.

This sequence joins TRBV19 and TRBJ2-2, with TRBD2 matching 10 bases. This CDR3 has 13 amino acids. Looked up from germline, CDR1 is LNHDA and CDR2 is SQIVND (reference sequence). V was pared by 7 bases and J by 9 bases, with 5 bases of the junction left unmatched. The DNA of the CDR3 is TGTGCCAGTACGGGACTAGCGCCCAGGGAGCTGTTTTTT. As protein: CASTGLAPRELFF. Full variable domain (missing parts from reference TRBV19 and TRBJ2-2): DGGITQSPKYLFRKEGQNVTLSCEQNLNHDAMYWYRQDPGQGLRLIYYSQIVNDFQKGDIAEGYSVSREKKESFPLTVTSAQKNPTAFYLCASTGLAPRELFFGEGSRLTVL.

The genes are TRBV12-3 or TRBV12-4 and TRBJ2-7, with a possible D match to TRBD2 (6 bases). Trimming left V 5 bases short and J 3 bases short, with 11 bases between. The CDR3 runs 13 residues. The CDR3 is CASSGGLFYEQYF. The CDR3 region has the DNA TGTGCCAGCAGTGGGGGACTGTTCTACGAGCAGTACTTC.

A few counts support this clone. CDR3 DNA: TGCAGCGCCCGGACAGGGGGCAGGCACGAGCAGTACTTC. Amino acid sequence: CSARTGGRHEQYF. V gene TRBV29-1 combines with J gene TRBJ2-7; 11 nucleotides line up with TRBD1. The germline V gene has CDR1 SQVTM and CDR2 ANQGSEA. CDR3 size: 13 residues. Germline trimming cut 7 bases from V and 5 bases from J; bases unmatched to any gene: 7.

This rearrangement joins TRBV27 to TRBJ1-2; D unclear. Germline lookup yields CDR1 MNHEY and CDR2 SMNVEV (reference sequence). Trimming cost V 5 bases and J 4 bases, with 11 bases left between them. There are 13 residues in the CDR3. The CDR3, as DNA: TGTGCCAGCAGTCAGCCAGGCTCCTATGGCTACACCTTC. This gives the protein CASSQPGSYGYTF.

This chain links TRBV7-2 with TRBJ2-2; 12 bases are a match to TRBD2. Germline values: CDR1 SGHTA, CDR2 FQGNSA. The CDR3 length is 15 residues. Unmatched junction bases numbered 7, after V lost 7 bases and J lost 7 bases. CDR3 protein: CASIASGRGSGELFF. CDR3 sequence (DNA): TGTGCCAGCATCGCTAGCGGGAGGGGGAGCGGGGAGCTGTTTTTT.